A selection of T cell receptor beta chains follows, all from one sample in a study of blood T cells in healthy people across ages. Via MiXCR, TCRdb re-called the 5' RACE reads, giving one row per CDR3 protein. The sample includes more than 1.4 million distinct CDR3 sequences, about 43% of them seen just once. The sample comprised blood. The receptors were gathered from a woman between 18 and 29 years old in good health. Each CDR3 is given with its conserved first and last residue. The D gene is left open where the match is weak. Clone size is stated in some rows and not others, as once, few, many or a class when expanded.

J gene: TRBJ2-5
clone size: many
D gene: TRBD2
V gene: TRBV4-1
CDR3 protein: CASSGFPETSGQETQYF
CDR3 DNA: TGCGCCAGCAGCGGCTTCCCGGAGACTAGCGGGCAAGAGACCCAGTACTTC

J gene: TRBJ2-3
clone size: few
D gene: TRBD2
V gene: TRBV12-3/TRBV12-4
CDR3 protein: CASSSPKLAGRTDTQYF
CDR3 DNA: TGTGCCAGCAGTTCCCCCAAACTAGCGGGGCGCACAGATACGCAGTATTTT

J gene: TRBJ2-1
clone size: NA
D gene: NA
V gene: TRBV2
CDR3 protein: CASREESEQFF
CDR3 DNA: TGTGCCAGCAGAGAGGAAAGTGAGCAGTTCTTC

J gene: TRBJ2-1
clone size: few
D gene: NA
V gene: TRBV7-2
CDR3 protein: CASSLQGPTSNEQFF
CDR3 DNA: TGTGCCAGCAGCTTACAGGGTCCTACCTCGAATGAGCAGTTCTTC

J gene: TRBJ2-7
clone size: NA
D gene: TRBD1
V gene: TRBV5-1
CDR3 protein: CASSPDRARSDEQYF
CDR3 DNA: TGCGCCAGCAGCCCGGACAGGGCCCGATCCGACGAGCAGTACTTC

J gene: TRBJ2-7
clone size: NA
D gene: NA
V gene: TRBV4-1
CDR3 protein: CASSSTADEQYF
CDR3 DNA: TGCGCCAGCAGCTCGACAGCTGATGAGCAGTACTTC

J gene: TRBJ2-3
clone size: few
D gene: NA
V gene: TRBV20-1
CDR3 protein: CSARGQSSSTDTQYF
CDR3 DNA: TGCAGTGCTAGGGGCCAGTCCAGCTCCACAGATACGCAGTATTTT

J gene: TRBJ2-5
clone size: NA
D gene: NA
V gene: TRBV12-3/TRBV12-4
CDR3 protein: CASSLNSPGQYF
CDR3 DNA: TGTGCCAGCAGTTTGAACTCCCCGGGCCAGTACTTC

J gene: TRBJ2-7
clone size: few
D gene: TRBD1
V gene: TRBV20-1
CDR3 protein: CSARTQGQGHYEQYF
CDR3 DNA: TGCAGTGCTAGAACCCAGGGACAGGGCCACTACGAGCAGTACTTC

J gene: TRBJ1-5
clone size: NA
D gene: NA
V gene: TRBV28
CDR3 protein: CASSLWTDSNQPQHF
CDR3 DNA: TGTGCCAGCAGCCTCTGGACGGATAGCAATCAGCCCCAGCATTTT

J gene: TRBJ2-7
clone size: NA
D gene: NA
V gene: TRBV6-5
CDR3 protein: CASRTQGPYEQYF
CDR3 DNA: TGTGCCAGCAGAACCCAGGGCCCCTACGAGCAGTACTTC

J gene: TRBJ2-7
clone size: few
D gene: TRBD1
V gene: TRBV10-3
CDR3 protein: CAISPGQGWEQYF
CDR3 DNA: TGTGCCATCTCACCGGGACAGGGATGGGAGCAGTACTTC

J gene: TRBJ2-3
clone size: NA
D gene: NA
V gene: TRBV7-8
CDR3 protein: CASSPGLWADTQYF
CDR3 DNA: TGTGCCAGCAGCCCTGGGTTGTGGGCAGATACGCAGTATTTT

J gene: TRBJ2-5
clone size: few
D gene: NA
V gene: TRBV12-3/TRBV12-4
CDR3 protein: CASRGTSKGTQYF
CDR3 DNA: TGTGCCAGCAGGGGGACGTCCAAGGGGACCCAGTACTTC

J gene: TRBJ2-7
clone size: few
D gene: TRBD2
V gene: TRBV28
CDR3 protein: CASSYSGGASEQYF
CDR3 DNA: TGTGCCAGCAGTTATAGCGGGGGGGCCTCCGAGCAGTACTTC

J gene: TRBJ2-1
clone size: few
D gene: TRBD2
V gene: TRBV7-6
CDR3 protein: CASSLEVRTSGAYNEQFF
CDR3 DNA: TGTGCCAGCAGCTTAGAAGTGAGGACTAGCGGAGCCTACAATGAGCAGTTCTTC

J gene: TRBJ2-7
clone size: NA
D gene: NA
V gene: TRBV5-1
CDR3 protein: CASSATPGSYEQYF
CDR3 DNA: TGCGCCAGCAGCGCCACTCCGGGGAGCTACGAGCAGTACTTC

J gene: TRBJ2-1
clone size: NA
D gene: NA
V gene: TRBV20-1
CDR3 protein: CSARDEARAFGDEQFF
CDR3 DNA: TGCAGTGCTAGAGATGAGGCAAGGGCGTTTGGAGATGAGCAGTTCTTC

J gene: TRBJ2-6
clone size: NA
D gene: NA
V gene: TRBV6-5
CDR3 protein: CASHRGGTSGANVLTF
CDR3 DNA: TGTGCCAGCCATCGGGGAGGAACCTCTGGGGCCAACGTCCTGACTTTC

J gene: TRBJ2-3
clone size: NA
D gene: NA
V gene: TRBV4-2
CDR3 protein: CASSLAEGAGGGEDTQYF
CDR3 DNA: TGTGCCAGCAGCCTGGCGGAGGGGGCGGGAGGAGGGGAAGATACGCAGTATTTT

J gene: TRBJ2-7
clone size: NA
D gene: TRBD2
V gene: TRBV20-1
CDR3 protein: CSARGLAGEKYEQYF
CDR3 DNA: TGCAGTGCAAGAGGACTAGCGGGAGAAAAGTACGAGCAGTACTTC

J gene: TRBJ2-5
clone size: NA
D gene: NA
V gene: TRBV11-2
CDR3 protein: CASSVLAKETQYF
CDR3 DNA: TGTGCCAGCAGCGTCTTAGCGAAGGAGACCCAGTACTTC

J gene: TRBJ2-2
clone size: NA
D gene: NA
V gene: TRBV20-1
CDR3 protein: CSARLSPGNTGELFF
CDR3 DNA: TGCAGTGCTAGATTAAGTCCGGGAAACACCGGGGAGCTGTTTTTT

J gene: TRBJ2-1
clone size: NA
D gene: NA
V gene: TRBV6-1
CDR3 protein: CASTDHGLAYDEQFF
CDR3 DNA: TGTGCCAGCACCGACCATGGGCTAGCTTACGATGAGCAGTTCTTC

J gene: TRBJ1-2
clone size: NA
D gene: NA
V gene: TRBV7-8
CDR3 protein: CASSLGQSNGYTF
CDR3 DNA: TGTGCCAGCAGCTTAGGGCAGAGCAATGGCTACACCTTC

J gene: TRBJ2-7
clone size: NA
D gene: NA
V gene: TRBV28
CDR3 protein: CASITGGAGYEQYF
CDR3 DNA: TGTGCCAGCATCACCGGAGGAGCCGGCTACGAGCAGTACTTC

J gene: TRBJ2-7
clone size: NA
D gene: TRBD2
V gene: TRBV6-1
CDR3 protein: CASSGGLDYTYEQYF
CDR3 DNA: TGTGCCAGCAGCGGAGGACTAGATTATACCTACGAGCAGTACTTC

J gene: TRBJ2-1
clone size: NA
D gene: TRBD1
V gene: TRBV12-3/TRBV12-4
CDR3 protein: CASKNQGGAYNEQFF
CDR3 DNA: TGTGCCAGCAAGAACCAAGGGGGCGCCTACAATGAGCAGTTCTTC

J gene: TRBJ2-7
clone size: NA
D gene: TRBD2
V gene: TRBV5-1
CDR3 protein: CASSFPGTSVEQYF
CDR3 DNA: TGCGCCAGCAGCTTTCCCGGGACTAGTGTCGAGCAGTACTTC

J gene: TRBJ2-2
clone size: NA
D gene: NA
V gene: TRBV9
CDR3 protein: CASSVAPLAVSGELFF
CDR3 DNA: TGTGCCAGCAGCGTAGCCCCCCTAGCAGTATCCGGGGAGCTGTTTTTT

J gene: TRBJ2-4
clone size: NA
D gene: TRBD2
V gene: TRBV2
CDR3 protein: CASLRTSGGASEQYF
CDR3 DNA: TGTGCCAGCCTCCGGACTAGCGGGGGGGCCAGTGAGCAGTACTTC

J gene: TRBJ2-1
clone size: few
D gene: NA
V gene: TRBV28
CDR3 protein: CASSKISRVLNNEQFF
CDR3 DNA: TGTGCCAGCAGTAAGATAAGCAGGGTACTCAACAATGAGCAGTTCTTC

J gene: TRBJ1-2
clone size: once
D gene: NA
V gene: TRBV6-1
CDR3 protein: CASSEWPGLLNYGYTF
CDR3 DNA: TGTGCCAGCAGTGAATGGCCAGGGCTCCTTAACTATGGCTACACCTTC

J gene: TRBJ2-7
clone size: few
D gene: NA
V gene: TRBV12-3/TRBV12-4
CDR3 protein: CASSKALHGLEQYF
CDR3 DNA: TGTGCCAGCAGTAAGGCCCTCCACGGACTCGAGCAGTACTTC

J gene: TRBJ1-2
clone size: NA
D gene: NA
V gene: TRBV6-6
CDR3 protein: CASSYLSVSYGYTF
CDR3 DNA: TGTGCCAGCAGTTACTTGTCAGTCAGCTATGGCTACACCTTC

J gene: TRBJ2-1
clone size: many
D gene: TRBD2
V gene: TRBV7-2
CDR3 protein: CASSLPGTTSRGQFF
CDR3 DNA: TGTGCCAGCAGCTTACCCGGGACTACCTCCCGGGGGCAGTTCTTC

J gene: TRBJ2-5
clone size: NA
D gene: NA
V gene: TRBV2
CDR3 protein: CASALMADGYQETQYF
CDR3 DNA: TGTGCCAGCGCCCTGATGGCGGACGGGTACCAAGAGACCCAGTACTTC

J gene: TRBJ2-7
clone size: NA
D gene: NA
V gene: TRBV24-1
CDR3 protein: CATSDLLVPPYEQYF
CDR3 DNA: TGTGCCACCAGTGATTTATTGGTACCTCCCTACGAGCAGTACTTC

J gene: TRBJ1-6
clone size: few
D gene: NA
V gene: TRBV5-1
CDR3 protein: CASQSGDSPLHF
CDR3 DNA: TGCGCCAGCCAATCGGGGGATTCACCCCTCCACTTT

J gene: TRBJ2-7
clone size: NA
D gene: NA
V gene: TRBV20-1
CDR3 protein: CSASLDADYEQYF
CDR3 DNA: TGCAGTGCTAGCTTGGATGCCGACTACGAGCAGTACTTC

J gene: TRBJ2-5
clone size: few
D gene: NA
V gene: TRBV12-3/TRBV12-4
CDR3 protein: CASSFGGSQYF
CDR3 DNA: TGTGCCAGCAGTTTCGGAGGGTCCCAGTACTTC

J gene: TRBJ2-7
clone size: NA
D gene: NA
V gene: TRBV29-1
CDR3 protein: CSVVDGADGEQYF
CDR3 DNA: TGCAGCGTTGTGGATGGGGCAGATGGCGAGCAGTACTTC

J gene: TRBJ2-3
clone size: NA
D gene: NA
V gene: TRBV2
CDR3 protein: CASSDPSWGVDYRISTDTQYF
CDR3 DNA: TGTGCCAGCAGTGACCCCTCCTGGGGAGTGGACTACCGTATTAGCACAGATACGCAGTATTTT

J gene: TRBJ2-5
clone size: few
D gene: NA
V gene: TRBV4-1
CDR3 protein: CASSHLGIGGIQETQYF
CDR3 DNA: TGCGCCAGCAGCCACCTAGGAATAGGGGGTATTCAAGAGACCCAGTACTTC

J gene: TRBJ1-5
clone size: NA
D gene: NA
V gene: TRBV28
CDR3 protein: CASSLSAGYSNQPQHF
CDR3 DNA: TGTGCCAGCAGTTTGTCGGCCGGATATAGCAATCAGCCCCAGCATTTT

J gene: TRBJ2-7
clone size: few
D gene: TRBD1
V gene: TRBV29-1
CDR3 protein: CSGGTAPEQYF
CDR3 DNA: TGCAGCGGGGGGACAGCGCCCGAGCAGTACTTC

J gene: TRBJ1-2
clone size: NA
D gene: NA
V gene: TRBV6-1
CDR3 protein: CASSPEGDTYGYTF
CDR3 DNA: TGTGCCAGCAGCCCCGAGGGGGATACCTATGGCTACACCTTC

J gene: TRBJ2-3
clone size: many
D gene: NA
V gene: TRBV5-1
CDR3 protein: CASAVQPEASTDTQYF
CDR3 DNA: TGCGCCAGCGCCGTCCAGCCGGAGGCTAGCACAGATACGCAGTATTTT

J gene: TRBJ1-2
clone size: NA
D gene: NA
V gene: TRBV27
CDR3 protein: CASSLAPASYGYTF
CDR3 DNA: TGTGCCAGCAGTTTAGCGCCAGCCTCCTATGGCTACACCTTC

J gene: TRBJ2-5
clone size: NA
D gene: NA
V gene: TRBV20-1
CDR3 protein: CSAPRSWSQGETQYF
CDR3 DNA: TGCAGTGCCCCCCGTTCGTGGTCCCAAGGAGAGACCCAGTACTTC

J gene: TRBJ1-2
clone size: NA
D gene: NA
V gene: TRBV28
CDR3 protein: CASSLSGQGYYYGYTF
CDR3 DNA: TGTGCCAGCAGTTTATCGGGACAAGGGTATTACTATGGCTACACCTTC

J gene: TRBJ2-3
clone size: NA
D gene: NA
V gene: TRBV5-1
CDR3 protein: CASSLALTATDTQYF
CDR3 DNA: TGCGCCAGCAGCTTGGCCTTGACAGCCACAGATACGCAGTATTTT

J gene: TRBJ2-7
clone size: NA
D gene: NA
V gene: TRBV6-6
CDR3 protein: CTSGTGVTYEQYF
CDR3 DNA: TGTACCAGCGGCACCGGGGTAACCTACGAGCAGTACTTC

J gene: TRBJ2-1
clone size: few
D gene: NA
V gene: TRBV6-6
CDR3 protein: CASSSPSASEQFF
CDR3 DNA: TGTGCCAGCAGTTCGCCTTCGGCCTCTGAGCAGTTCTTC

J gene: TRBJ2-1
clone size: few
D gene: TRBD2
V gene: TRBV9
CDR3 protein: CASSVVSGGADEQFF
CDR3 DNA: TGTGCCAGCAGCGTAGTGAGCGGGGGGGCCGATGAGCAGTTCTTC

J gene: TRBJ1-6
clone size: NA
D gene: NA
V gene: TRBV5-5
CDR3 protein: CASSLEGDESPLHF
CDR3 DNA: TGTGCCAGCAGCTTGGAAGGGGATGAGTCACCCCTCCACTTT

J gene: TRBJ2-7
clone size: few
D gene: NA
V gene: TRBV20-1
CDR3 protein: CSARDRVVEPDEQYF
CDR3 DNA: TGCAGTGCTAGAGATAGAGTAGTTGAGCCGGACGAGCAGTACTTC

J gene: TRBJ2-3
clone size: NA
D gene: NA
V gene: TRBV7-2
CDR3 protein: CASSPTGTGDAATAQYF
CDR3 DNA: TGTGCCAGCAGCCCGACCGGGACGGGAGACGCCGCAACGGCGCAGTATTTT